The next 13 T cell receptor beta chains were all read from a single sample in a study of blood T cells in healthy people across ages. Sample-barcoded 5' priming and a J-beta primer mix drove a second PCR of roughly 6 to 12 cycles. Using its own MiXCR run on the 5' RACE reads, TCRdb lists one record per CDR3 protein. This sample yields 600,000 or so distinct CDR3 sequences, of which about 28% are seen a single time; more than 15% belongs to the top ten. The sequencing input was blood. The receptors shown here come from a woman aged 80 or over in good health.

The chain couples TRBV28 to TRBJ2-7; 8 bases align to TRBD2. This CDR3 spans 17 amino acids. Trimming at V came to 4 bases and at J to 3 bases, leaving 14 bases not matched to a gene. Germline CDR1 is MDHEN and CDR2 is SYDVKM. CDR3 bases: TGTGCCAGCAGTTCGCCCGGGGGGGGAGTAGGTAACTACGAGCAGTACTTC. This sequence encodes CASSSPGGGVGNYEQYF.

The CDR3 loop is CASTHAGRETQYF. Here the CDR3 DNA reads TGTGCCAGCACCCACGCTGGCAGAGAGACCCAGTACTTC. The V gene is TRBV6-5, the J gene TRBJ2-5; D not resolved. CDR3 length: 13 amino acids. V was pared by 7 bases and J by 4 bases, with 13 bases between. In germline, CDR1 is MNHEY, CDR2 SVGAGI.

Comment on this clonotype: Just one base apart from a much larger clone, this may be a read error. The rearrangement uses TRBV11-2 and TRBJ2-7, with TRBD1 identical over 8 bases. The CDR3 loop spans 12 amino acids. The V gene end was trimmed by 5 bases and the J gene end by 6 bases; junction bases not matched to a gene: 3. Germline CDR1 and CDR2: SGHAT and FQNNGV. The CDR3 is CASSTGGCEQYF. CDR3 DNA sequence: TGTGCCAGCAGCACAGGGGGGTGCGAGCAGTACTTC.

This clonotype was seen ten or more times. The genes are TRBV7-2 and TRBJ2-3; 8 bases line up with TRBD2. Unmatched junction bases numbered 12, after V lost 5 bases and J lost 5 bases. The length of the CDR3 is 16 residues. Germline lookup yields CDR1 SGHTA and CDR2 FQGNSA. This CDR3 is CASSPPPGGLGDTQYF. The CDR3 coding sequence is TGTGCCAGCAGCCCCCCTCCGGGGGGGCTTGGAGATACGCAGTATTTT.

Turning to this clonotype: It may be a read error: a sequence one base away is much more abundant. The chain has TRBV5-4 and TRBJ2-7; 7 bases match TRBD2. The DNA end is more similar to TRBJ2-5, so the J call may be wrong. CDR3 length: 13 amino acids. Germline CDR1 and CDR2: SGHNT and YYREEE (reference sequence). The CDR3, as DNA: TGTGCCAGCAGCATAACGACGGGGGGGACCCAGTACTTC. Its protein product is CASSITTGGTQYF.

Turning to this clonotype: A much bigger clone sits one base away, suggesting this may be a read error. This chain joins TRBV6-5 and TRBJ1-4; 7 bases line up with TRBD1. The germline V gene has CDR1 MNHEY and CDR2 SVGAGI. This CDR3 has 14 residues. V shed 8 bases, J shed 8 bases, and the junction held 11 bases outside the gene matches. The CDR3 loop reads CASGEGTAGEKLFF. The CDR3 DNA is TGTGCCAGCGGCGAGGGGACAGCGGGGGAAAAACTGTTTTTT.

This clonotype occurred many times. J is TRBJ1-1 and V is TRBV5-1; 9 nucleotides line up with TRBD1. The V gene's germline CDR1 is SGHRS and CDR2 YFSETQ. CDR3 length: 15 amino acids. V lost 4 bases, J lost 4 bases, and 8 bases stayed unmatched. CDR3 sequence: CASSANRGRITEAFF. The CDR3 DNA follows: TGCGCCAGCAGCGCTAACAGGGGGCGCATCACTGAAGCTTTCTTT.

In its sample, this clonotype was seen once. The chain employs TRBV7-2 and TRBJ1-5; D uncertain. Deletions cut 5 bases from V and 6 bases from J, with 20 bases between. Germline-derived CDR1 and CDR2 are SGHTA and FQGNSA. The CDR3 covers 16 residues. The DNA of the CDR3 is TGTGCCAGCAGCCGGATTAGAGGATCGTTCGGTCAGCCCCAGCATTTT. The encoded protein is CASSRIRGSFGQPQHF.

The V call is TRBV2, the J call TRBJ1-5; 7 bases fit TRBD1. Germline V CDR1 and CDR2: SNHLY, FYNNEI. The CDR3 contains 15 residues. After removal of 3 bases from V and 3 bases from J, the junction contained 5 bases not matched to a gene. CDR3 residues: CASSENGQANQPQHF. CDR3 nucleotides: TGTGCCAGCAGTGAGAATGGACAGGCCAATCAGCCCCAGCATTTT.

This clonotype was detected a few times. This chain uses TRBV5-1 with TRBJ1-1; 9 bases are a match to TRBD1. V gave up 5 bases and J gave up 4 bases; unmatched junction bases: 9. Germline V gives CDR1 SGHRS, CDR2 YFSETQ. The CDR3 runs 15 residues. CDR3 in DNA: TGCGCCAGCAGGGACAGGGGCGCAATAAGCACTGAAGCTTTCTTT. Its protein is CASRDRGAISTEAFF.

The sample holds many counts of this clonotype. The CDR3 sequence: CSALQGWDTDTQYF. The CDR3, as DNA: TGCAGTGCTTTACAGGGGTGGGACACAGATACGCAGTATTTT. The chain has TRBV20-1 and TRBJ2-3, with 7 positions matching TRBD1. Per the germline V gene, CDR1 is DFQATT and CDR2 is SNEGSKA (reference sequence). The V and J ends lost 5 bases and 2 bases, in that order; junction bases with no gene match: 7. The CDR3 consists of 14 residues.

This clonotype was picked up many times. This chain joins TRBV7-9 and TRBJ2-5; a possible D gene is TRBD2 (6 bases). The V and J ends lost 4 bases and 3 bases respectively, with 15 bases between them. The germline V gene has CDR1 SEHNR and CDR2 FQNEAQ (reference sequence). The CDR3 is 15 amino acids. The CDR3 DNA sequence: TGTGCCAGCAGCTCCCTTGGGGGGATTAAAGAGACCCAGTACTTC. This gives the protein CASSSLGGIKETQYF.

The chain combines TRBV5-1 with TRBJ2-4, with D maybe TRBD1 (5 bases). The DNA end is more similar to TRBJ2-7, so the J call may be wrong. Germline V lookup: CDR1 SGHRS, CDR2 YFSETQ. The CDR3 has 13 amino acids. The CDR3 region is CASSFGHDYEQYF. The CDR3 region has the DNA TGCGCCAGCAGCTTCGGACATGACTACGAGCAGTACTTC.